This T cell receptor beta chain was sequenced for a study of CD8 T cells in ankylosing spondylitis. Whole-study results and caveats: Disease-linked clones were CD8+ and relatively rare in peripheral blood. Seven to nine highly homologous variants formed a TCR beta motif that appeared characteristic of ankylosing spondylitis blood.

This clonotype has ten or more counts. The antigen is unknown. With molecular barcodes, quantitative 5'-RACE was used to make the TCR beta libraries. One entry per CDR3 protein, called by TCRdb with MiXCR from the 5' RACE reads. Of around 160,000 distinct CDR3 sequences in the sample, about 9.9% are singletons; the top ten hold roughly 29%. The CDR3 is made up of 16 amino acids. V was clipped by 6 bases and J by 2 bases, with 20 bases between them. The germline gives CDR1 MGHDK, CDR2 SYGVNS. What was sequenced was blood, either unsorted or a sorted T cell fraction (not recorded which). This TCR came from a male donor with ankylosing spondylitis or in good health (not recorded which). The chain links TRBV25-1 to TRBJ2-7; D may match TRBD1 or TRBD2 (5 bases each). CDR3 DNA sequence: TGTGCCAGCAGCCTTGATCCCACTCGAGGGGCCTACGAGCAGTACTTC. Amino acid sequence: CASSLDPTRGAYEQYF.